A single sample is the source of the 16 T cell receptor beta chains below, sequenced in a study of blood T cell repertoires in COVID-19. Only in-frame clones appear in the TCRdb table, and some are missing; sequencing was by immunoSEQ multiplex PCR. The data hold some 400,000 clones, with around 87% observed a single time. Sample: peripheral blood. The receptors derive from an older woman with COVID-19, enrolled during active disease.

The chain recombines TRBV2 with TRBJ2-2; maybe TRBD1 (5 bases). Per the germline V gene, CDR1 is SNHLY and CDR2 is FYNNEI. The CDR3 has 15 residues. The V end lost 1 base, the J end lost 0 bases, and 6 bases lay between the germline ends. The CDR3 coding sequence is TGTGCCAGCAGTGAAGACAGGTCGAACACCGGGGAGCTGTTTTTT. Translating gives CASSEDRSNTGELFF.

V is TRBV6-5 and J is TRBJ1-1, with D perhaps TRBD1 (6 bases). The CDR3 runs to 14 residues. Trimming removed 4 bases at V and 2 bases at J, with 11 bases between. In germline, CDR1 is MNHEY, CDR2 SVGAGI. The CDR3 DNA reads TGTGCCAGCAGTTCAGGACAGCTAAACACTGAAGCTTTCTTT. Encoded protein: CASSSGQLNTEAFF.

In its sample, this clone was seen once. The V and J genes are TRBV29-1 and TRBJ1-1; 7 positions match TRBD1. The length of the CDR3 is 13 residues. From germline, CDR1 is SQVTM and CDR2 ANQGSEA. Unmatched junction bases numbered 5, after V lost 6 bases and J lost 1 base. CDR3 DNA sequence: TGCAGCGTGATACGACAGGGGAACACTGAAGCTTTCTTT. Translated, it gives CSVIRQGNTEAFF.

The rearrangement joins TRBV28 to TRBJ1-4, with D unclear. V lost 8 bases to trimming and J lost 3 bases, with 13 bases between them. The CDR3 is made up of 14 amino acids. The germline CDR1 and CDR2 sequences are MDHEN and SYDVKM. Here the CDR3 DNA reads TGTGCCAGCGGAGCGGGGTGGGCTAATGAAAAACTGTTTTTT. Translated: CASGAGWANEKLFF.

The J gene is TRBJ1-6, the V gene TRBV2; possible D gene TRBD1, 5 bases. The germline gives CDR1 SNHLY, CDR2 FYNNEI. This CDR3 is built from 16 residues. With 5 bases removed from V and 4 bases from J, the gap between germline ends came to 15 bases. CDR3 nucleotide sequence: TGTGCCAGCAGTTTGGGGGGGTTAAGTTATAATTCACCCCTCCACTTT. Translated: CASSLGGLSYNSPLHF.

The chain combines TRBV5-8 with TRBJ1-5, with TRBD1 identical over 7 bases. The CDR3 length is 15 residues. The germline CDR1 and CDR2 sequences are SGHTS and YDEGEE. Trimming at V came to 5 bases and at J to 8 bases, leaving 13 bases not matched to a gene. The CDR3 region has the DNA TGTGCCAGCAGTCTCACAGGGGTGATATCGAAGCCCCAGCATTTT. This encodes CASSLTGVISKPQHF.

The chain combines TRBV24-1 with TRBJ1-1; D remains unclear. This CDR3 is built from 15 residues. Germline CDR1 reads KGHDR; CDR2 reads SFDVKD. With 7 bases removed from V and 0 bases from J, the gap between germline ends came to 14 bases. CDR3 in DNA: TGTGCCACCAGCCTAGTAGGCGGTATGAACACTGAAGCTTTCTTT. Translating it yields CATSLVGGMNTEAFF.

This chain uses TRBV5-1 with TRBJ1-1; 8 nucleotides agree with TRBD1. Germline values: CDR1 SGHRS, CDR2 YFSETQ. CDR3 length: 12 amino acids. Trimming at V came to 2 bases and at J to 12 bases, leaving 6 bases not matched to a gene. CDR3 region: CASSFDRGGTFF. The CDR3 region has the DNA TGCGCCAGCAGCTTTGACAGGGGCGGAACTTTCTTT.

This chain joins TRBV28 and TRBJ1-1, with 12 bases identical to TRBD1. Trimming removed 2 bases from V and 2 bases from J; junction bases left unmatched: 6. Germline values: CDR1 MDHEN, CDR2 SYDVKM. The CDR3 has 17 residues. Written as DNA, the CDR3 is TGTGCCAGCAGTTTAACGGGACAGGGGGCTGGAAACACTGAAGCTTTCTTT. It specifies CASSLTGQGAGNTEAFF.

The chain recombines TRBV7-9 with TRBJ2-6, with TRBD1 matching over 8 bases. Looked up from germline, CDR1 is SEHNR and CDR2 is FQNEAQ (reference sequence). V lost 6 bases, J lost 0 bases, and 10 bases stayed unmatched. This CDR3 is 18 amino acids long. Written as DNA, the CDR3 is TGTGCCAGCAGGGGGTGGACAGGGTCGAGCTCTGGGGCCAACGTCCTGACTTTC. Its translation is CASRGWTGSSSGANVLTF.

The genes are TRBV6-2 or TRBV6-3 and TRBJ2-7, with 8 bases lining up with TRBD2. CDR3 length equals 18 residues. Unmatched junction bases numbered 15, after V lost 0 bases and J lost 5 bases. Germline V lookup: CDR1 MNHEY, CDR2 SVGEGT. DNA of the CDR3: TGTGCCAGCAGTTACTCGAAGTCTGTCGGGACTAGTATACACGAGCAGTACTTC. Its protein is CASSYSKSVGTSIHEQYF.

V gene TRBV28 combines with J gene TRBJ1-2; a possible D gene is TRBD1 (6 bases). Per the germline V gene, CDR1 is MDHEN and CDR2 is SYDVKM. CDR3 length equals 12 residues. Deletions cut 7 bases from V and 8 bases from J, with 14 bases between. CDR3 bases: TGTGCCAGCACCTCCGGGGGGCGAGGCTACACCTTC. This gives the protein CASTSGGRGYTF.

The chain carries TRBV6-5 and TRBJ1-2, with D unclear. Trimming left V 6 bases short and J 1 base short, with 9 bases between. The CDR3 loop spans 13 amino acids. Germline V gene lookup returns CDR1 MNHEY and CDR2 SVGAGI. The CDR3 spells CASSFGVNYGYTF. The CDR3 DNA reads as TGTGCCAGCAGCTTCGGGGTTAACTATGGCTACACCTTC.

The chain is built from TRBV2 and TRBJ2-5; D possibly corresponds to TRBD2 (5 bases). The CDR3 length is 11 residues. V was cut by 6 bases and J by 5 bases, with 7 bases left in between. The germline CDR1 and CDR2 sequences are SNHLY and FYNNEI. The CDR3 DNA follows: TGTGCCAGCAGACCGGGGGAGACCCAGTACTTC. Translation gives CASRPGETQYF.

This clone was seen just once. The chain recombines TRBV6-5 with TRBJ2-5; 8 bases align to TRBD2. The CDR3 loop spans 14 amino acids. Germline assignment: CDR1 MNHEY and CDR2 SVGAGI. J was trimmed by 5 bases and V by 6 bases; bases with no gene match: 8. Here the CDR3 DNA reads TGTGCCAGCAGCCCCGGGACGGGGGGGGAGACCCAGTACTTC. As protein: CASSPGTGGETQYF.

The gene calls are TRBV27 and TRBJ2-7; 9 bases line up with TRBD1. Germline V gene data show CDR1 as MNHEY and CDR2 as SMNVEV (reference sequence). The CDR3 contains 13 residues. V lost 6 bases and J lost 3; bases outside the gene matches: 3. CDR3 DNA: TGTGCCAGCAGACTGACAGGGGGCTACGAGCAGTACTTC. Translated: CASRLTGGYEQYF.